Presented here are 31 T cell receptor beta chains from one specimen sequenced in a study of cytomegalovirus exposure and HLA in healthy donors. Primers included in the PCR were 60 Vbeta and 13 Jbeta primers. Data came from immunoSEQ multiplex PCR; TCRdb stores just in-frame clones and leaves some out. Counted here are under 95,000 clones, under 9% occurring once; the ten biggest clones make up about 2%. Source material: PBMCs. The source is a man aged 50 or older in good health and CMV-seronegative.

This clone was detected many times. The genes are TRBV2 and TRBJ1-5; TRBD1 matches at 10 bases. Germline-derived CDR1 and CDR2 are SNHLY and FYNNEI. V dropped 1 base and J dropped 6; count of bases not matched to a gene: 6. There are 16 residues in the CDR3. The CDR3 here is CASSEVKTGGGQPQHF. CDR3 nucleotide sequence: TGTGCCAGCAGTGAAGTCAAGACAGGGGGCGGTCAGCCCCAGCATTTT.

The J gene is TRBJ1-2, the V gene TRBV28; TRBD1 is a possible D gene (5 bases). Trimming stripped 9 bases from V and 2 bases from J, with 22 bases between. The CDR3 runs 16 residues. Germline CDR1 reads MDHEN; CDR2 reads SYDVKM. The CDR3 DNA follows: TGTGCCAGTTTAACGGCCGGGCAGGGCTTAAACTATGGCTACACCTTC. Its protein product is CASLTAGQGLNYGYTF.

Only a few counts were recorded for this clone. This chain joins TRBV5-6 and TRBJ2-6; D might be TRBD2 (5 bases). The germline CDR1 and CDR2 sequences are SGHDT and YYEEEE. V was cut by 0 bases and J by 2 bases, with 6 bases left in between. The CDR3 contains 15 residues. The CDR3, as DNA: TGTGCCAGCAGCTTGGCCGGGGCTGGGGCCAACGTCCTGACTTTC. It yields the protein CASSLAGAGANVLTF.

The chain employs TRBV19 and TRBJ2-2; 9 bases are a match to TRBD1. Trimming took 10 bases from V and 3 from J; bases not matched to a gene: 6. The CDR3 spans 14 residues. Germline V gene lookup returns CDR1 LNHDA and CDR2 SQIVND (reference sequence). DNA of the CDR3: TGTGCCACCTCCAGGGACAGGGACACCGGGGAGCTGTTTTTT. It yields the protein CATSRDRDTGELFF.

The chain employs TRBV28 and TRBJ1-3, with D perhaps matching TRBD1 (5 bases). From germline, CDR1 is MDHEN and CDR2 SYDVKM. Trimming cost V 10 bases and J 4 bases, with 17 bases left between them. The CDR3 is made up of 14 amino acids. CDR3 DNA sequence: TGTGCCACCAAACGGACACTGGGGGGAAACACCATATATTTT. This codes for CATKRTLGGNTIYF.

This clone was detected only a few times. The V call is TRBV28, the J call TRBJ2-1; 7 bases match TRBD1. This CDR3 is 14 amino acids long. V shed 4 bases, J shed 7 bases, and the junction held 7 bases outside the gene matches. CDR1 and CDR2 (germline): MDHEN, SYDVKM. CDR3 amino acids: CASSSGQSFNEQFF. The CDR3, as DNA: TGTGCCAGCAGTTCGGGACAGTCCTTTAATGAGCAGTTCTTC.

The gene calls are TRBV7-8 and TRBJ1-4; TRBD1 aligns across 8 bases. Germline loops: CDR1 SGHVS, CDR2 FQNEAQ. J gave up 7 bases and V 5 bases, and 12 bases lay outside the gene matches. The CDR3 totals 16 residues. The DNA of the CDR3 is TGTGCCAGCAGCCCGCCATTACAGGGGGTCGGTGAAAAACTGTTTTTT. Protein product: CASSPPLQGVGEKLFF.

The chain joins TRBV4-2 to TRBJ1-1; no definite D call. Germline CDR1 is LGHNA and CDR2 is YNFKEQ. V was cut by 3 bases and J by 5 bases, with 7 bases left in between. The CDR3 length is 12 residues. The CDR3 reads CASSQRNTEAFF. Written as DNA, the CDR3 is TGTGCCAGCAGCCAGAGAAATACTGAAGCTTTCTTT.

The chain couples TRBV5-1 to TRBJ2-2; 7 positions match TRBD1. Germline V gene data show CDR1 as SGHRS and CDR2 as YFSETQ. This CDR3 spans 19 amino acids. Unmatched junction bases numbered 18, after V lost 0 bases and J lost 7 bases. The CDR3 sequence: CASSLERFETGTAVGELFF. The CDR3 DNA sequence: TGCGCCAGCAGCTTGGAGCGCTTTGAGACAGGGACCGCGGTCGGGGAGCTGTTTTTT.

The chain employs TRBV4-1 and TRBJ2-5; no clear D gene. With 4 bases removed from V and 5 bases from J, the gap between germline ends came to 23 bases. This CDR3 region has 17 residues. CDR1 is MGHRA, CDR2 YSYEKL, per germline. The CDR3 DNA sequence: TGCGCCAGCAGCCCAATCGGCCGGGTTCGTATTAGGGAGACCCAGTACTTC. Translating gives CASSPIGRVRIRETQYF.

This clone was observed a handful of times. This sequence joins TRBV2 and TRBJ2-5; TRBD1 might be the D (6 bases). V lost 4 bases, J lost 2 bases, and 8 bases lay in between. Germline assignment: CDR1 SNHLY and CDR2 FYNNEI. There are 13 residues in the CDR3. The DNA of the CDR3 is TGTGCCAGCAGTGCCAGGGGACAAGAGACCCAGTACTTC. Translating gives CASSARGQETQYF.

This clone was seen only a few times. V usage is TRBV5-3 and J usage is TRBJ1-5; the match to TRBD1 covers 8 bases. TRBV5-3 is an open reading frame, and its role is uncertain. Trimming cost V 9 bases and J 6 bases; bases outside gene matches: 14. The CDR3 extends over 15 amino acids. The CDR3 DNA reads as TGTGCCACCCCAGGGGGGACAGGCTCGTTTCAGCCCCAGCATTTT. It codes for CATPGGTGSFQPQHF.

The chain is built from TRBV25-1 and TRBJ2-3; D remains ambiguous. V was clipped by 4 bases and J by 2 bases, with 10 bases between them. CDR1 is MGHDK, CDR2 SYGVNS, per germline. The length of the CDR3 is 14 residues. This CDR3 reads CASSAQVLTDTQYF. In nucleotides, the CDR3 is TGTGCCAGCAGTGCCCAGGTACTCACAGATACGCAGTATTTT.

This clone appeared a few times. The chain couples TRBV28 to TRBJ2-5; D possibly corresponds to TRBD2 (6 bases). The ends were cut back, 5 bases at V and 5 bases at J, with 15 bases in the middle. The CDR3 loop spans 14 amino acids. Germline assignment: CDR1 MDHEN and CDR2 SYDVKM. CDR3 sequence (DNA): TGTGCCAGCAGTCCTAGGAGGGTCGTGGAGACCCAGTACTTC. Translation: CASSPRRVVETQYF.

This rearrangement joins TRBV7-9 to TRBJ1-1, with D uncertain. This CDR3 comprises 17 residues. Germline V gene data show CDR1 as SEHNR and CDR2 as FQNEAQ (reference sequence). V lost 6 bases and J lost 3, with 23 bases in between. The CDR3 spells CASRSGRFLLKDTEAFF. For the CDR3, the DNA is TGTGCCAGCAGGTCGGGGAGGTTTTTGCTTAAGGACACTGAAGCTTTCTTT.

The table lists this clone with a count of one. The genes are TRBV28 and TRBJ2-5, with TRBD1 matching over 7 bases. This CDR3 spans 17 amino acids. The ends lost 1 base at V and 3 bases at J; junction bases unmatched: 11. Germline CDR1 is MDHEN and CDR2 is SYDVKM. The CDR3 region has the DNA TGTGCCAGCAGTTTATACCTGGGGACAGTGGTAGAAGAGACCCAGTACTTC. It encodes CASSLYLGTVVEETQYF. Using reference TRBV28 and TRBJ2-5 for the parts outside the CDR3, the full variable domain is DVKVTQSSRYLVKRTGEKVFLECVQDMDHENMFWYRQDPGLGLRLIYFSYDVKMKEKGDIPEGYSVSREKKERFSLILESASTNQTSMYLCASSLYLGTVVEETQYFGPGTRLLVL.

The rearrangement joins TRBV29-1 to TRBJ2-7, with 10 bases aligning to TRBD1. The J segment lost 0 bases and the V segment lost 5 bases, leaving 4 bases of the junction unmatched. The CDR3 extends over 14 amino acids. The V gene's germline CDR1 is SQVTM and CDR2 ANQGSEA. The CDR3 region is CSVFRTGGSYEQYF. CDR3 nucleotide sequence: TGCAGCGTTTTTCGGACAGGGGGCTCCTACGAGCAGTACTTC.

The gene calls are TRBV7-9 and TRBJ2-3; 7 positions agree with TRBD2. The V gene end was trimmed by 4 bases and the J gene end by 7 bases; junction bases not matched to a gene: 17. The CDR3 totals 17 residues. Per germline, CDR1 SEHNR and CDR2 FQNEAQ (reference sequence). The CDR3 spells CASSSEGGVRAGYTQYF. CDR3 bases: TGTGCCAGCAGCTCAGAGGGCGGGGTTCGAGCGGGGTATACGCAGTATTTT.

This clone occurred a few times. Distinct nucleotide sequences in the sample also encode this CDR3. The chain is built from TRBV5-1 and TRBJ2-3; TRBD2 agrees at 9 bases. The CDR3 has 15 amino acids. Per germline, CDR1 SGHRS and CDR2 YFSETQ. V shed 0 bases, J shed 6 bases, and the junction held 5 bases outside the gene matches. CDR3 DNA: TGCGCCAGCAGCTTGGGGCTAGCGGGACAGGATACGCAGTATTTT. Encoded protein: CASSLGLAGQDTQYF.

The V gene is TRBV10-3, the J gene TRBJ1-3, with D tentatively TRBD1 (6 bases). The length of the CDR3 is 13 residues. Germline V gene lookup returns CDR1 ENHRY and CDR2 SYGVKD. Trimming pared 7 bases from V and 3 bases from J, leaving 10 bases between. This chain's CDR3 is CAINRDNGNTIYF. Here the CDR3 DNA reads TGTGCCATCAATCGGGACAATGGAAACACCATATATTTT.

There are a few counts of this clone. The rearrangement uses TRBV15 and TRBJ1-2; TRBD1 aligns across 8 bases. V gave up 1 base and J gave up 3 bases; unmatched junction bases: 7. The CDR3 is made up of 16 amino acids. Germline loops: CDR1 LNHNV, CDR2 YYDKDF (reference sequence). CDR3 coding DNA: TGTGCCACCAGCAGAGCGGACAGGGACGGTGACTATGGCTACACCTTC. It is translated as CATSRADRDGDYGYTF.

The chain links TRBV2 to TRBJ2-1, with 7 bases lining up with TRBD1. The CDR3 runs to 13 residues. With 7 bases clipped from V and 7 bases from J, the junction kept 7 bases outside the gene matches. CDR1 and CDR2 (germline): SNHLY, FYNNEI. The CDR3 spells CASTPLRGNEQFF. In nucleotides, the CDR3 is TGTGCCAGCACTCCCCTCAGGGGGAATGAGCAGTTCTTC.

The sample holds a few counts of this clone. The chain couples TRBV5-4 to TRBJ2-2; 11 nucleotides align to TRBD2. The CDR3 sequence is 15 residues long. Germline-derived CDR1 and CDR2 are SGHNT and YYREEE (reference sequence). With 2 bases clipped from V and 6 bases from J, the junction kept 3 bases outside the gene matches. The CDR3 spells CASSLRTSGPGELFF. CDR3 bases: TGTGCCAGCAGCTTACGGACTAGCGGGCCCGGGGAGCTGTTTTTT.

This clone was counted between two and nine times. This rearrangement joins TRBV7-9 to TRBJ1-5, with 7 bases identical to TRBD1. Germline CDR1 SEHNR, CDR2 FQNEAQ (reference sequence). The CDR3 spans 14 residues. V lost 5 bases, J lost 3 bases, and 4 bases stayed unmatched. The CDR3 protein is CASSRGQPNQPQHF. The CDR3 DNA sequence: TGTGCCAGCAGCCGGGGACAGCCCAATCAGCCCCAGCATTTT.

This sequence joins TRBV5-1 and TRBJ1-2, with TRBD1 as a possible D gene (6 bases). The V end was cut by 4 bases, the J end by 7 bases, with 20 bases between. The CDR3 length is 15 residues. Germline CDR1 reads SGHRS; CDR2 reads YFSETQ. Written as DNA, the CDR3 is TGCGCCAGCAGCCACGGGCAGGGGCCGATGGGTGGCTACACCTTC. Translating it yields CASSHGQGPMGGYTF. The whole variable domain, remainder taken from reference TRBV5-1 and TRBJ1-2, is KAGVTQTPRYLIKTRGQQVTLSCSPISGHRSVSWYQQTPGQGLQFLFEYFSETQRNKGNFPGRFSGRQFSNSRSEMNVSTLELGDSALYLCASSHGQGPMGGYTFGSGTRLTVV.

The genes are TRBV6-1 and TRBJ1-6; TRBD1 might be the D (5 bases). The ends were cut back, 8 bases at V and 4 bases at J, with 15 bases in the middle. Germline CDR1 and CDR2: MNHNS and SASEGT. The CDR3 runs to 15 residues. CDR3 DNA sequence: TGTGCCAGCCAGGTCCAGGCAGGGTATAATTCACCCCTCCACTTT. Translated: CASQVQAGYNSPLHF.

The gene calls are TRBV28 and TRBJ1-1, with D hard to call. V was shortened by 7 bases and J by 1 base, with 4 bases between the two germline ends. CDR1 and CDR2 from the germline V gene are MDHEN and SYDVKM. There are 11 residues in the CDR3. CDR3 DNA: TGTGCCAGCACCCAGAACACTGAAGCTTTCTTT. Translation gives CASTQNTEAFF. The variable domain in full, with the rest retrieved from reference TRBV28 and TRBJ1-1, is DVKVTQSSRYLVKRTGEKVFLECVQDMDHENMFWYRQDPGLGLRLIYFSYDVKMKEKGDIPEGYSVSREKKERFSLILESASTNQTSMYLCASTQNTEAFFGQGTRLTVV.

This clone was observed a handful of times. The V and J genes are TRBV5-8 and TRBJ2-7; 9 bases map to TRBD1. The CDR3 has 15 residues. The V segment lost 0 bases and the J segment 3 bases; nucleotides outside the gene matches: 4. Germline CDR1 SGHTS, CDR2 YDEGEE. As DNA, the CDR3 is TGTGCCAGCAGCTTGGCTGGACAGGGGATCTACGAGCAGTACTTC. It is translated as CASSLAGQGIYEQYF.

This clone showed up just a few times. This chain uses TRBV5-1 with TRBJ1-1; TRBD1 is a possible D gene (6 bases). This CDR3 spans 16 amino acids. Germline V lookup: CDR1 SGHRS, CDR2 YFSETQ. Trimming stripped 4 bases from V and 0 bases from J, with 16 bases between. The CDR3 bases are TGCGCCAGCAGCCAGGGGAGGGCGGGTTTGAACACTGAAGCTTTCTTT. This gives the protein CASSQGRAGLNTEAFF. Supplemented by reference TRBV5-1 and TRBJ1-1, the full variable domain reads KAGVTQTPRYLIKTRGQQVTLSCSPISGHRSVSWYQQTPGQGLQFLFEYFSETQRNKGNFPGRFSGRQFSNSRSEMNVSTLELGDSALYLCASSQGRAGLNTEAFFGQGTRLTVV.

This clone occurred a few times. The chain joins TRBV5-6 to TRBJ2-7, with D possibly TRBD1 on 6 matching bases. V was cut by 4 bases and J by 6 bases, with 11 bases left in between. Looked up from germline, CDR1 is SGHDT and CDR2 is YYEEEE. The CDR3 totals 12 residues. The CDR3 sequence: CASSVGTLEQYF. In DNA form, the CDR3 reads TGTGCCAGCAGCGTCGGGACACTCGAGCAGTACTTC.

The CDR3 region has the DNA TGTGCCACCAGCAGAGTCAACAGGGGGTTCTCTGGAAACACCATATATTTT. Its translation is CATSRVNRGFSGNTIYF. The chain carries TRBV15 and TRBJ1-3, with TRBD1 matching 8 bases. Germline loops: CDR1 LNHNV, CDR2 YYDKDF (reference sequence). The CDR3 spans 17 residues. The V segment lost 1 base and the J segment 0 bases; nucleotides outside the gene matches: 5.